The 21 T cell receptor beta chains reported below all come from one sample, sequenced in a study of CD8 T cells in Susac syndrome. RNA in amounts of 0.5 to 1 ug was reverse transcribed with random hexamers. TCRdb re-called the immunoSEQ multiplex PCR reads through MiXCR, storing one row per CDR3 protein. The table shows some 150,000 distinct CDR3 sequences, with around 94% occurring only once. The sample consisted of CD8+ T cells from PBMCs. The receptor set was obtained from a human donor in good health.

The chain recombines TRBV30 with TRBJ1-5, with 10 nucleotides matching TRBD1. Unmatched junction bases numbered 3, after V lost 1 base and J lost 6 bases. This CDR3 comprises 14 residues. Germline V gives CDR1 GTSNPN, CDR2 SVGIG (reference sequence). The DNA of the CDR3 is TGTGCCTGGAGTGCCGGACAGGGGGTTCAGCCCCAGCATTTT. Translation gives CAWSAGQGVQPQHF.

CDR3 sequence reads: CASSLLASSDTQYF. CDR3 DNA sequence: TGTGCCAGCAGTTTATTAGCGTCCTCAGATACGCAGTATTTT. This chain connects TRBV28 to TRBJ2-3; possible D gene TRBD2, 5 bases. Germline values: CDR1 MDHEN, CDR2 SYDVKM. Deletions cut 1 base from V and 4 bases from J, with 9 bases between. The CDR3 is made up of 14 amino acids.

V and J are TRBV13 and TRBJ2-7; 11 positions agree with TRBD2. The CDR3 sequence is 20 residues long. The germline gives CDR1 PRHDT, CDR2 FYEKMQ (reference sequence). With 5 bases clipped from V and 2 bases from J, the junction kept 20 bases outside the gene matches. In DNA form, the CDR3 reads TGTGCCAGCAGCCCATCACCGGGACTAGCGGACCGTGGGGCTCCCTACGAGCAGTACTTC. It yields the protein CASSPSPGLADRGAPYEQYF. Combining the CDR3 with reference TRBV13 and TRBJ2-7 gives the whole variable domain AAGVIQSPRHLIKEKRETATLKCYPIPRHDTVYWYQQGPGQDPQFLISFYEKMQSDKGSIPDRFSAQQFSDYHSELNMSSLELGDSALYFCASSPSPGLADRGAPYEQYFGPGTRLTVT.

This clonotype was counted a single time. The rearrangement joins TRBV20-1 to TRBJ2-7, with a weak D call TRBD2 (6 bases). Germline lookup yields CDR1 DFQATT and CDR2 SNEGSKA (reference sequence). CDR3 size: 13 residues. Trimming pared 6 bases from V and 1 base from J, leaving 13 bases between. The chain's CDR3 is CSANNRESYEQYF. CDR3 in DNA: TGCAGTGCCAACAACCGGGAGTCCTACGAGCAGTACTTC.

The chain is built from TRBV30 and TRBJ1-1; D is perhaps TRBD1 (6 bases). This CDR3 is built from 13 residues. Germline loops: CDR1 GTSNPN, CDR2 SVGIG (reference sequence). Trimming took 1 base from V and 1 from J, leaving 7 bases between them. CDR3 in amino acids: CAWSGQENTEAFF. CDR3 DNA: TGTGCCTGGAGTGGACAGGAGAACACTGAAGCTTTCTTT.

This chain links TRBV5-4 with TRBJ2-3; D uncertain. The CDR3 length is 14 residues. Germline V gives CDR1 SGHNT, CDR2 YYREEE (reference sequence). V lost 0 bases and J lost 4, with 9 bases in between. In nucleotides, the CDR3 is TGTGCCAGCAGCTTGGGAAGGGTCCCAGATACGCAGTATTTT. This gives the protein CASSLGRVPDTQYF.

V gene TRBV24-1 combines with J gene TRBJ2-3, with 10 nucleotides matching TRBD2. Looked up from germline, CDR1 is KGHDR and CDR2 is SFDVKD. J gave up 5 bases and V 5 bases, and 6 bases lay outside the gene matches. CDR3 size: 15 residues. The DNA for the CDR3 is TGTGCCACCAGTGGGCTAGCGGGAGTGGGAGATACGCAGTATTTT. The encoded protein is CATSGLAGVGDTQYF.

V is TRBV28 and J is TRBJ1-1, with D maybe TRBD1 (5 bases). With 5 bases removed from V and 0 bases from J, the gap between germline ends came to 10 bases. Germline V lookup: CDR1 MDHEN, CDR2 SYDVKM. The CDR3 loop spans 14 amino acids. CDR3 bases: TGTGCCAGCAGTCAAGGACAAGTGAACACTGAAGCTTTCTTT. Translated: CASSQGQVNTEAFF.

The rearrangement joins TRBV28 to TRBJ2-3; D possibly corresponds to TRBD1 (5 bases). The CDR3 is 14 amino acids. Trimming removed 10 bases at V and 0 bases at J, with 14 bases between. Germline V lookup: CDR1 MDHEN, CDR2 SYDVKM. The CDR3 here is CATQGILSTDTQYF. In nucleotides, the CDR3 is TGTGCCACCCAGGGTATACTGAGCACAGATACGCAGTATTTT. Combining the CDR3 with reference TRBV28 and TRBJ2-3 gives the whole variable domain DVKVTQSSRYLVKRTGEKVFLECVQDMDHENMFWYRQDPGLGLRLIYFSYDVKMKEKGDIPEGYSVSREKKERFSLILESASTNQTSMYLCATQGILSTDTQYFGPGTRLTVL.

The rearrangement links TRBV20-1 to TRBJ2-1; 7 bases are a match to TRBD1. The J segment lost 3 bases and the V segment lost 0 bases, leaving 14 bases of the junction unmatched. Germline lookup yields CDR1 DFQATT and CDR2 SNEGSKA (reference sequence). CDR3 length: 18 amino acids. CDR3 coding DNA: TGCAGTGCTAGAGACCGAGACAGGGAAGGGAACTTCTACAATGAGCAGTTCTTC. It is translated as CSARDRDREGNFYNEQFF.

V gene TRBV5-8 combines with J gene TRBJ1-2; a weak D match, TRBD1 (5 bases). V lost 0 bases and J 2 bases, leaving 8 bases between the germline ends. CDR3 length: 14 amino acids. Germline V CDR1 and CDR2: SGHTS, YDEGEE. The CDR3 DNA reads as TGTGCCAGCAGCTTGGGGGGCACCAACTATGGCTACACCTTC. Its protein is CASSLGGTNYGYTF.

V usage is TRBV28 and J usage is TRBJ2-3, with D perhaps assigned TRBD1 or TRBD2 (5 bases each). The CDR3 totals 16 residues. The V gene's germline CDR1 is MDHEN and CDR2 SYDVKM. The V end lost 5 bases, the J end lost 2 bases, and 17 bases lay between the germline ends. In nucleotides, the CDR3 is TGTGCCAGCAGTATCGGGACCGCTACCCTCACAGATACGCAGTATTTT. Its translation is CASSIGTATLTDTQYF.

The genes are TRBV5-1 and TRBJ2-7; D remains ambiguous. Trimming took 0 bases from V and 5 from J, leaving 9 bases between them. The CDR3 runs 13 residues. Germline CDR1 SGHRS, CDR2 YFSETQ. The DNA of the CDR3 is TGCGCCAGCAGCTTGGAGGGTTCCAACGAGCAGTACTTC. It yields the protein CASSLEGSNEQYF. The complete variable domain, with remaining parts taken from reference TRBV5-1 and TRBJ2-7, reads KAGVTQTPRYLIKTRGQQVTLSCSPISGHRSVSWYQQTPGQGLQFLFEYFSETQRNKGNFPGRFSGRQFSNSRSEMNVSTLELGDSALYLCASSLEGSNEQYFGPGTRLTVT.

This sequence joins TRBV9 and TRBJ1-1; 12 positions match TRBD1. The J segment lost 3 bases and the V segment lost 6 bases, leaving 3 bases of the junction unmatched. The CDR3 totals 14 residues. Looked up from germline, CDR1 is SGDLS and CDR2 is YYNGEE. This chain's CDR3 is CASKGQGADTEAFF. The DNA for the CDR3 is TGTGCCAGCAAGGGACAGGGGGCTGACACTGAAGCTTTCTTT.

V usage is TRBV20-1 and J usage is TRBJ1-5; unclear D gene. Germline lookup yields CDR1 DFQATT and CDR2 SNEGSKA (reference sequence). Trimming pared 3 bases from V and 0 bases from J, leaving 15 bases between. There are 16 residues in the CDR3. The DNA of the CDR3 is TGCAGTGCTAGGAACGAGGACCGGCATAGCAATCAGCCCCAGCATTTT. As protein: CSARNEDRHSNQPQHF.

The chain is built from TRBV4-2 and TRBJ2-1; D call uncertain. The CDR3 runs 14 residues. V shed 4 bases and J shed 8 bases, with 15 bases lying between them. Germline-derived CDR1 and CDR2 are LGHNA and YNFKEQ. The CDR3 protein is CASSPSLSGDEQFF. In nucleotides, the CDR3 is TGTGCCAGCAGCCCTAGTCTGTCGGGTGATGAGCAGTTCTTC.

The chain combines TRBV27 with TRBJ1-1; the D is unclear. Germline CDR1 reads MNHEY; CDR2 reads SMNVEV (reference sequence). The CDR3 extends over 16 amino acids. V gave up 0 bases and J gave up 7 bases, with 18 bases separating them. CDR3 sequence reads: CASSLSGGRSSFEAFF. As DNA, the CDR3 is TGTGCCAGCAGTTTATCTGGCGGCCGGTCCTCCTTTGAAGCTTTCTTT.

The chain links TRBV7-2 to TRBJ1-3, with unresolved D. The ends were cut back, 3 bases at V and 0 bases at J, with 6 bases in the middle. CDR3 length: 14 amino acids. Germline V gives CDR1 SGHTA, CDR2 FQGNSA. For the CDR3, the DNA is TGTGCCAGCAGCTTTCGGGTCTCTGGAAACACCATATATTTT. This sequence encodes CASSFRVSGNTIYF.

CDR3 sequence (DNA): TGCAGTGCTAGGGGCGGGCATGACCGCTTCGATGAGCAGTTCTTC. Its translation is CSARGGHDRFDEQFF. The rearrangement joins TRBV20-1 to TRBJ2-1; D perhaps matches TRBD2 (5 bases). Germline V lookup: CDR1 DFQATT, CDR2 SNEGSKA (reference sequence). CDR3 length: 15 residues. The V end lost 3 bases, the J end lost 8 bases, and 20 bases lay between the germline ends.

The J gene is TRBJ2-3, the V gene TRBV9; 10 positions match TRBD2. The CDR3 extends over 17 amino acids. Germline V gives CDR1 SGDLS, CDR2 YYNGEE. J was trimmed by 2 bases and V by 0 bases; bases with no gene match: 6. The CDR3 loop reads CASSVESLAGFTDTQYF. CDR3 coding DNA: TGTGCCAGCAGCGTAGAGTCACTAGCGGGATTCACAGATACGCAGTATTTT.

The V call is TRBV9, the J call TRBJ2-7; TRBD2 matches 10 bases. J gave up 5 bases and V 4 bases, and 9 bases lay outside the gene matches. CDR3 length: 15 amino acids. CDR1 is SGDLS, CDR2 YYNGEE, per germline. CDR3 amino acids: CASSSTGTSVDEQYF. CDR3 nucleotides: TGTGCCAGCAGCTCCACCGGGACTAGCGTGGACGAGCAGTACTTC.